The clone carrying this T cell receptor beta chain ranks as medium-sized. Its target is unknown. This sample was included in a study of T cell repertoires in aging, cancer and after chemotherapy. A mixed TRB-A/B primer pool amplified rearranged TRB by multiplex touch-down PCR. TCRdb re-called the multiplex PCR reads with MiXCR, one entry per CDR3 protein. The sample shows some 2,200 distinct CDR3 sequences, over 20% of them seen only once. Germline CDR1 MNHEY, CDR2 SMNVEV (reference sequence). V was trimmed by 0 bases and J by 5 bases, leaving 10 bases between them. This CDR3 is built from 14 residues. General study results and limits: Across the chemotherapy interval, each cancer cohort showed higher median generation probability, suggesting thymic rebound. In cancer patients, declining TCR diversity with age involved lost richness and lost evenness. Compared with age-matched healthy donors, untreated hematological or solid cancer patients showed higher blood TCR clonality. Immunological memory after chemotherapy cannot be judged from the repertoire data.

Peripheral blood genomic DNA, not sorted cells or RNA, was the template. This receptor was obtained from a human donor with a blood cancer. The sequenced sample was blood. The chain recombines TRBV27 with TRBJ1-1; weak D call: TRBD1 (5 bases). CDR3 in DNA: TGTGCCAGCAGTTTATCTGGTCGGGGGACTGAAGCTTTCTTT. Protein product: CASSLSGRGTEAFF.